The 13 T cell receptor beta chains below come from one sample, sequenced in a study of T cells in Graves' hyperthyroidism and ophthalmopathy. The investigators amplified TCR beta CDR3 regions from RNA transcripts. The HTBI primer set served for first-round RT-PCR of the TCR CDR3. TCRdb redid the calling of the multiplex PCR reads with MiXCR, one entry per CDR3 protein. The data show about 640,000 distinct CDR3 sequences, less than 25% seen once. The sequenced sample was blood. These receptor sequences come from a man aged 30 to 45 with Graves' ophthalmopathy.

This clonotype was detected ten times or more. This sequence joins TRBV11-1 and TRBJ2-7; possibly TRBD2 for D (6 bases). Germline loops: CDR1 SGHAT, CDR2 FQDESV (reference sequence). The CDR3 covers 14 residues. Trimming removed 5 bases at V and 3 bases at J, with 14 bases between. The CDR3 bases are TGTGCCAGCAGCCGCTGGCGGGGAAGCTACGAGCAGTACTTC. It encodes CASSRWRGSYEQYF.

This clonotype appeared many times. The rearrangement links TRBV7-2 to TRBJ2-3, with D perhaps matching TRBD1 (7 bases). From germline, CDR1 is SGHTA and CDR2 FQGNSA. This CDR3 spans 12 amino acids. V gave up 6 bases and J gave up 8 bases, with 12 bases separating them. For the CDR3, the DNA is TGTGCCAGCAGTCGACAGGGAGGTACGCAGTATTTT. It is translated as CASSRQGGTQYF.

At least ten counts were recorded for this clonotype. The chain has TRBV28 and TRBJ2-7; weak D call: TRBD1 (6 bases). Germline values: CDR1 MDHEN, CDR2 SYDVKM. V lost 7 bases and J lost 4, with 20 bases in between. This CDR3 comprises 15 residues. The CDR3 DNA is TGTGCCAGCACCCCCGGGACAAAGCGTTCGTACGAGCAGTACTTC. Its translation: CASTPGTKRSYEQYF.

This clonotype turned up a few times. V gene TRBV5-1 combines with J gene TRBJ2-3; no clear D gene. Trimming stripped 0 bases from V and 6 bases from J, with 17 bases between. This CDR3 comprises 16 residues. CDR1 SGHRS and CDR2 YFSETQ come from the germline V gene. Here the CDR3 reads CASSLEVAKSGDTQYF. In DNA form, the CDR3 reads TGCGCCAGCAGCTTGGAGGTGGCGAAGTCCGGGGATACGCAGTATTTT.

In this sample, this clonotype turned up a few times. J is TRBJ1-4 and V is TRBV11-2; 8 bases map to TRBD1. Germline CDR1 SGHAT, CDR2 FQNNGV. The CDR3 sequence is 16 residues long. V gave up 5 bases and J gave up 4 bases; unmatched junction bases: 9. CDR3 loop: CASSLRPDRDNEKLFF. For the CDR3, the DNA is TGTGCCAGCAGCCTGCGCCCGGACAGGGATAATGAAAAACTGTTTTTT.

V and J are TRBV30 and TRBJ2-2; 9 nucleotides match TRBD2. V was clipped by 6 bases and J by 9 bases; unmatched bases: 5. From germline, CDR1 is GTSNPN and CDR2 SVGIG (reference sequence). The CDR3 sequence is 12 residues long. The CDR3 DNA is TGTGCCTGTGGAGCGGGAGGCCGGGAGCTGTTTTTT. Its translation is CACGAGGRELFF.

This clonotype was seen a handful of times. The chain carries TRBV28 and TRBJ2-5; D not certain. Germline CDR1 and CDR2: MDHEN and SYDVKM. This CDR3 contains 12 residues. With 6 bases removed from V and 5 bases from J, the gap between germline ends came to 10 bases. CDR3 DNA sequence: TGTGCCAGCAGAGTCGGTTTGGAGACCCAGTACTTC. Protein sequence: CASRVGLETQYF.

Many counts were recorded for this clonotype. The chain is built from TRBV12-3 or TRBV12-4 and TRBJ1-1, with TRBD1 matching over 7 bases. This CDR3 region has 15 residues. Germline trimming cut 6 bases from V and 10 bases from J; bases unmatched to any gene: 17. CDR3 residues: CASSTPAGGRSGAFF. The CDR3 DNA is TGTGCCAGCAGCACTCCAGCAGGGGGTAGGTCTGGAGCTTTCTTT.

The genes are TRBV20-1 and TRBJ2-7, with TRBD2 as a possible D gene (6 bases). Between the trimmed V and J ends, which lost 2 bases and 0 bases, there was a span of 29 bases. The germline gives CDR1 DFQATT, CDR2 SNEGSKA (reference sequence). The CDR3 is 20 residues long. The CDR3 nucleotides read TGCAGTGCTAGACGTCGGGGGACTCCCAACGTCCTGGAAAGCTCCTACGAGCAGTACTTC. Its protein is CSARRRGTPNVLESSYEQYF.

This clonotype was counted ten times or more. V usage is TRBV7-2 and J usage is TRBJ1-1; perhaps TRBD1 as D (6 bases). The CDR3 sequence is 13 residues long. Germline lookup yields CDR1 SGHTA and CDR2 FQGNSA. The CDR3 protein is CASRGASNTEAFF. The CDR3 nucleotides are TGTGCTTCGCGGGGGGCTTCGAACACTGAAGCTTTCTTT.

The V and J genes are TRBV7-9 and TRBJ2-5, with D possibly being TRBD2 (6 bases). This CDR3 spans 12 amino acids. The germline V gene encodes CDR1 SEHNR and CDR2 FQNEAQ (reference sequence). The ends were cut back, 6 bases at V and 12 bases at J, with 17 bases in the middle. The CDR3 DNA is TGTGCCAGCAGTACCGGAGGCGGGATCGAGTACTTC. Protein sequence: CASSTGGGIEYF. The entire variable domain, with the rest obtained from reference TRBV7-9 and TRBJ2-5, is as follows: DTGVSQNPRHKITKRGQNVTFRCDPISEHNRLYWYRQTLGQGPEFLTYFQNEAQLEKSRLLSDRFSAERPKGSFSTLEIQRTEQGDSAMYLCASSTGGGIEYFGPGTRLLVL.

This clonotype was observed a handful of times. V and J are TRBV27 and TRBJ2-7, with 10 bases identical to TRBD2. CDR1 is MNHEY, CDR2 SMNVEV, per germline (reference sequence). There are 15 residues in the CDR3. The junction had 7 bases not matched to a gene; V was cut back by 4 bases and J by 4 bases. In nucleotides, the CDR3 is TGTGCCAGCAGTTCACAGACTAGCGGGTGGTACGAGCAGTACTTC. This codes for CASSSQTSGWYEQYF.

CDR3 DNA sequence: TGTGCCTGGAGTGTACCGGGGGTCTATCAGCCCCAGCATTTT. This encodes CAWSVPGVYQPQHF. This chain joins TRBV30 and TRBJ1-5; possible D gene TRBD1, 5 bases. This CDR3 is built from 14 residues. V lost 0 bases, J lost 5 bases, and 11 bases lay in between. Germline V gene lookup returns CDR1 GTSNPN and CDR2 SVGIG (reference sequence).